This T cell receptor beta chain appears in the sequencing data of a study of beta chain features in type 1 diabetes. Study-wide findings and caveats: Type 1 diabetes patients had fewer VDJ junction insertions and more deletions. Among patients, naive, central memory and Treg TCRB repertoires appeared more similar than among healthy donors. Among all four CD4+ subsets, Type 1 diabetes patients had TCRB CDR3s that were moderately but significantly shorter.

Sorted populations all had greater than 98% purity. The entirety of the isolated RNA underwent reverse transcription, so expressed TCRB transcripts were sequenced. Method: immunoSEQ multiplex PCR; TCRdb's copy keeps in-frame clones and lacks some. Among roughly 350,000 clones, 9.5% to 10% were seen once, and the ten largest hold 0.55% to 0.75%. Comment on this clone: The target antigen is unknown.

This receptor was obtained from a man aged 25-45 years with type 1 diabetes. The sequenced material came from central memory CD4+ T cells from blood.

The CDR3 DNA reads as TGTGCCAGCAGCCTTACCGGGACAGGGATAGTTGGAGATACGCAGTATTTT. Its translation is CASSLTGTGIVGDTQYF. The V and J genes are TRBV7-2 and TRBJ2-3; 9 nucleotides align to TRBD1. CDR3 length equals 17 residues. Germline CDR1 is SGHTA and CDR2 is FQGNSA. Trimming took 5 bases from V and 5 from J; bases not matched to a gene: 14. The variable domain in full, completed from reference TRBV7-2 and TRBJ2-3, reads GAGVSQSPSNKVTEKGKDVELRCDPISGHTALYWYRQSLGQGLEFLIYFQGNSAPDKSGLPSDRFSAERTGGSVSTLTIQRTQQEDSAVYLCASSLTGTGIVGDTQYFGPGTRLTVL.